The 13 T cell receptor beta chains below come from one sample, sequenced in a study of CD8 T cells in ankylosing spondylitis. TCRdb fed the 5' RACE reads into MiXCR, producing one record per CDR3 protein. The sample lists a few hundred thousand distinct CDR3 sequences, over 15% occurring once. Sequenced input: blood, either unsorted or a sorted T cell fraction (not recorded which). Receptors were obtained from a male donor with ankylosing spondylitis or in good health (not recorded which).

DNA for the CDR3: TGCAGTGCTAGAGATCTTGAACAGGGTACCCGGTTGGATGAGCAGTTCTTC. Amino acid sequence: CSARDLEQGTRLDEQFF. This chain links TRBV20-1 with TRBJ2-1; a weak D match, TRBD1 (6 bases). CDR1 is DFQATT, CDR2 SNEGSKA, per germline (reference sequence). The CDR3 spans 17 residues. The ends were cut back, 0 bases at V and 8 bases at J, with 23 bases in the middle.

CDR3 in amino acids: CASSLAKETQYF. The DNA for the CDR3 is TGTGCCAGCAGTTTAGCGAAAGAGACCCAGTACTTC. The V gene is TRBV12-3 or TRBV12-4, the J gene TRBJ2-5; no definite D call. The germline V and J ends were trimmed by 0 bases and 3 bases, with 2 bases remaining between them. The CDR3 has 12 amino acids.

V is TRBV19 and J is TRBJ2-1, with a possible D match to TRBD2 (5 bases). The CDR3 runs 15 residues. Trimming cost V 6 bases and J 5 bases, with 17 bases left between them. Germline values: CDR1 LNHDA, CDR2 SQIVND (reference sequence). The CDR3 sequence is CASSPVAPGNNEQFF. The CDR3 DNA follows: TGTGCCAGTAGCCCGGTTGCACCGGGAAACAATGAGCAGTTCTTC. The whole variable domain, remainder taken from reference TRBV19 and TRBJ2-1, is DGGITQSPKYLFRKEGQNVTLSCEQNLNHDAMYWYRQDPGQGLRLIYYSQIVNDFQKGDIAEGYSVSREKKESFPLTVTSAQKNPTAFYLCASSPVAPGNNEQFFGPGTRLTVL.

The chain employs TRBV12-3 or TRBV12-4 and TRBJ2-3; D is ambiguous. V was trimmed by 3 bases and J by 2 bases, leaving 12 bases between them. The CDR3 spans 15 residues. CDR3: CASSFVRSSTDTQYF. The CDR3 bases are TGTGCCAGCAGTTTTGTCCGCTCCTCCACAGATACGCAGTATTTT.

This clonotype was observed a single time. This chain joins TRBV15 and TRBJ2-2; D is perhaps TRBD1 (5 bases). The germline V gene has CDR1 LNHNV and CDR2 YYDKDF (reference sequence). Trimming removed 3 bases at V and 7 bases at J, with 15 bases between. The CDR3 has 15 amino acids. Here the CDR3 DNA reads TGTGCCACCAGCAGGGGGCCTTGGGTAGGCGGGGAGCTGTTTTTT. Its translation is CATSRGPWVGGELFF.

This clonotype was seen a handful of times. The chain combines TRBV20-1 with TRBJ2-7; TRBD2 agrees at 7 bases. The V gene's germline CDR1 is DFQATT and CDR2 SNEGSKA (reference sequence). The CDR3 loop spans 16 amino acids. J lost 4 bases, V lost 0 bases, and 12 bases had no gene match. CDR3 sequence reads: CSARDQYSQGGYEQYF. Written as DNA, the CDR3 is TGCAGTGCTAGAGATCAGTATAGCCAGGGAGGGTACGAGCAGTACTTC.

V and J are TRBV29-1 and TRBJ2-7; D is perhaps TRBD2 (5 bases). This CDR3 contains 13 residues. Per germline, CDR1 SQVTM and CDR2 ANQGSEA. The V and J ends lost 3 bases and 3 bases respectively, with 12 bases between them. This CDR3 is CSVDEGTSYEQYF. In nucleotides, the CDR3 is TGCAGCGTTGACGAGGGAACCAGCTACGAGCAGTACTTC.

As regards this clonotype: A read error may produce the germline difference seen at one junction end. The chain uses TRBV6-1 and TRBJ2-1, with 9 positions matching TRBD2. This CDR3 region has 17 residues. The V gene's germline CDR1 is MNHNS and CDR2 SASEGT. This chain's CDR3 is CAISERLAGGLDNEQFF. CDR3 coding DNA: TGTGCCATCAGTGAACGCTTGGCGGGAGGGCTCGACAATGAGCAGTTCTTC.

The CDR3 DNA reads TGTGCCAGCAGTTTACCAGAGCAGGGGCCAGATACGCAGTATTTT. Protein sequence: CASSLPEQGPDTQYF. The chain joins TRBV12-3 or TRBV12-4 to TRBJ2-3; perhaps TRBD1 as D (6 bases). The V end was cut by 2 bases, the J end by 4 bases, with 13 bases between. The CDR3 length is 15 residues.

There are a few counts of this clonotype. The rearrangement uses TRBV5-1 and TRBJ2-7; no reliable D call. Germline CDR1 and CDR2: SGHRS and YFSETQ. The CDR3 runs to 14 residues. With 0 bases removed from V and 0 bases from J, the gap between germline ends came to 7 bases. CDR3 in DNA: TGCGCCAGCAGCTTGGAAGGACCCTCCTACGAGCAGTACTTC. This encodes CASSLEGPSYEQYF.

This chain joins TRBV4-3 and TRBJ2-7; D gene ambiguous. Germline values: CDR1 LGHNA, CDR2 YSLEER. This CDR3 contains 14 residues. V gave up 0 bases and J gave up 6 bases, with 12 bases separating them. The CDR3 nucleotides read TGCGCCAGCAGCCAAGATCGGGTCCCTGCCGAGCAGTACTTC. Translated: CASSQDRVPAEQYF.

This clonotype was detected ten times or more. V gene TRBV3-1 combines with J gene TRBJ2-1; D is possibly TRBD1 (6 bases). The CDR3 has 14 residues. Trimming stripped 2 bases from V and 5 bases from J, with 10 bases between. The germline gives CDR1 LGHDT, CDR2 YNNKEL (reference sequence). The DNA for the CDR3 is TGTGCCAGCAGCCAACCAGGGGCGAACAATGAGCAGTTCTTC. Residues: CASSQPGANNEQFF.

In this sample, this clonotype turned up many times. CDR3 nucleotides: TGCAGTGCTAGAGATCTGGGTAGCGGGGATTCAGATACGCAGTATTTT. Residues: CSARDLGSGDSDTQYF. This sequence joins TRBV20-1 and TRBJ2-3; TRBD2 agrees at 8 bases. Germline CDR1 is DFQATT and CDR2 is SNEGSKA (reference sequence). V trimming: 0 bases; J trimming: 4 bases; junction bases outside the gene matches: 9. The CDR3 runs to 16 residues.